This T cell receptor (beta chain) is drawn from a study of T cells after yellow fever vaccination (dated by TCRdb to about 2019). Study-level background: Libraries from fractions with low cell numbers were prepared with the SMART-Seq v4 Ultra Low Input RNA kit. To follow T-cell clones before and after primary and booster YFV17D yellow fever vaccination, bulk TCR alpha and beta repertoires were sequenced over time. Two healthy male donors, one aged 18 to 30 and one aged 30 to 40 years, made up the cohort. Blood samples were taken at several timepoints before and after primary and secondary immunization, and bulk PBMC replicates and cell subsets were isolated.

The paper's findings and limits, for the study overall: Only two donors were included in the study, so the extent to which the findings can be generalized is limited. Most clones expanded after primary vaccination (around 96% of CD4 and roughly 90% of CD8) were re-detected after the booster, suggesting that broad memory maintenance occurred. The secondary T-cell response was found to be weaker but faster than the primary response, with a peak reached on day 5 rather than on day 15. A small share of clonotypes was detected in both CD4 and CD8 compartments, with the overlap likely arising from convergent recombination. Because abundant contaminating clonotypes from the bulk population could be contained in FACS-sorted repertoires, computational filtering was required.

The treatment or condition label for this specimen denotes: live attenuated yellow fever vaccine strain. At each blood-draw timepoint, two biological replicates of bulk PBMCs were obtained. PBMCs were isolated from peripheral blood using a standard Ficoll-Paque protocol. RNA was extracted with TriZol from bulk PBMCs, CD4 and CD8 fractions, and dextramer-positive and dextramer-negative fractions. Synthesis of TCR cDNA relied on 5'RACE template switching, a step that introduced a universal primer site along with unique molecular identifiers. cDNA synthesis was primed from both the TCR alpha and TCR beta constant segments. Libraries were amplified in two PCR steps, with sample barcodes and sequencing adapters added in the second step. Sequencing of libraries was performed on Illumina HiSeq 2500 (2x100 bp) or NovaSeq (2x150 bp). The study's own analysis went as follows. Reads were demultiplexed and collapsed into UMI consensus sequences with MIGEC, and V(D)J alignment was performed with MiXCR. Vaccine-responding clonotypes were defined with edgeR using replicate PBMC samples, requiring FDR below 0.01 and a log2 fold change above 5 up to day 15. Bulk clonotypes were assigned CD4 or CD8 identity according to which sequenced CD4 or CD8 repertoire held them at higher abundance. The raw public data were reprocessed by TCRdb itself: fastp quality trimming at Q25, MiXCR clonotype calling, in-frame beta chains only. Each CDR3 protein appears once, grouped with its most common genes and DNA. These V and J calls derive from TCRdb rather than the authors' analysis. This sample gives about 360,000 distinct CDR3 sequences in total; 6.2% of them show up just once. The ten top clones hold about 15% of the sample.

There are 14 amino acids in the CDR3, from cysteine to phenylalanine inclusive. CDR3 DNA is the only sequence kept; it has 42 bases, read in frame from the first base. Unmatched junction bases come to 10, with V trimmed by 2 bases and J by 9 bases. This clonotype showed up many times. Its cognate antigen has yet to be identified. No base qualities exist here, and no much larger clone lies one base off it. The specimen was PBMCs, collected 5 days after the yellow fever booster vaccination. The TCR sequence derives from a man aged 25-45 years who received the YFV17D yellow fever vaccine. The chain is assembled from TRBV23-1 and TRBJ2-7, with 7 central nucleotides matching TRBD1. TRBV23-1 has ORF status, its function being uncertain. The DNA sequence is as follows: TGCGCCAGCAGTCAAAGGGACAGTCGTAGGGGGCAGTACTTC. Protein translation: CASSQRDSRRGQYF.